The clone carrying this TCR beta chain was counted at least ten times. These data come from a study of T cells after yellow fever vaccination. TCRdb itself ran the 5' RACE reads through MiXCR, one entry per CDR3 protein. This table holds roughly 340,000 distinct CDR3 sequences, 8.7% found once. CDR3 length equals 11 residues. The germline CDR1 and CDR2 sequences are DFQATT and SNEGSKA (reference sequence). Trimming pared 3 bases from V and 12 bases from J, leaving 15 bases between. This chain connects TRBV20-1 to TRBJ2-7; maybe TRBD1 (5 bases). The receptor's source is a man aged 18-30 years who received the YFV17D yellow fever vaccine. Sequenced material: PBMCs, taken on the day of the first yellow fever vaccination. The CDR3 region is CSASSRARTYV. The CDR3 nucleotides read TGCAGTGCTAGTAGCAGGGCGCGAACGTACGTC.